This entry lists 31 T cell receptor beta chains sequenced from one sample in a study of blood T cell repertoires in COVID-19. The protocol was immunoSEQ multiplex PCR, while the TCRdb copy is restricted to in-frame clones and leaves out a portion. The sample holds about 120,000 clones, 85% to 90% seen once. Sequencing was performed on peripheral blood. Source of these receptors: a man aged 65 to 79 with active or convalescent COVID-19.

This clone was seen just once. The rearrangement joins TRBV28 to TRBJ2-7, with D perhaps matching TRBD1 (6 bases). Germline V gives CDR1 MDHEN, CDR2 SYDVKM. This CDR3 spans 14 amino acids. The ends were cut back, 6 bases at V and 2 bases at J, with 14 bases in the middle. The CDR3 sequence is CASRIPGHPYEQYF. DNA of the CDR3: TGTGCCAGCAGAATCCCGGGACACCCCTACGAGCAGTACTTC.

The J gene is TRBJ2-7, the V gene TRBV28; 9 nucleotides align to TRBD1. The V segment lost 5 bases and the J segment 4 bases; nucleotides outside the gene matches: 6. Germline assignment: CDR1 MDHEN and CDR2 SYDVKM. This CDR3 contains 14 residues. In DNA form, the CDR3 reads TGTGCCAGCAGTATACAGGGGGCGGGATACGAGCAGTACTTC. It yields the protein CASSIQGAGYEQYF.

The chain joins TRBV3-1 (or the pseudogene TRBV3-2) to TRBJ2-4; 7 positions match TRBD1. CDR1 is LGHDT and CDR2 is YNNKEL in the germline V gene (reference sequence). Trimming at V came to 0 bases and at J to 7 bases, leaving 9 bases not matched to a gene. The CDR3 is 16 amino acids. CDR3 region: CASSQDLRGRGNIQYF. The DNA of the CDR3 is TGTGCCAGCAGCCAAGATTTGAGGGGGCGCGGGAACATTCAGTACTTC.

The genes are TRBV11-2 and TRBJ1-4; D remains ambiguous. Trimming removed 0 bases from V and 7 bases from J, with 12 bases in between. The CDR3 extends over 15 amino acids. Germline values: CDR1 SGHAT, CDR2 FQNNGV. In DNA, the CDR3 is TGTGCCAGCAGCTTAGAAGGCAGTGTAGCTGAAAAACTGTTTTTT. This gives the protein CASSLEGSVAEKLFF.

The chain carries TRBV5-1 and TRBJ1-1; perhaps TRBD1 as D (6 bases). The length of the CDR3 is 13 residues. Per the germline V gene, CDR1 is SGHRS and CDR2 is YFSETQ. V gave up 3 bases and J gave up 7 bases, with 13 bases separating them. Written as DNA, the CDR3 is TGCGCCAGCAGCTCGACCAACAGGGATGAAGCTTTCTTT. As protein: CASSSTNRDEAFF.

This chain joins TRBV3-1 (or the pseudogene TRBV3-2) and TRBJ1-1; D may be TRBD1 (6 bases). The CDR3 is 13 residues long. CDR1 and CDR2 (germline): LGHDT, YNNKEL (reference sequence). V lost 1 base and J 6 bases, leaving 9 bases between the germline ends. CDR3 sequence reads: CASSQVQGSEAFF. Written as DNA, the CDR3 is TGTGCCAGCAGCCAAGTCCAGGGGTCTGAAGCTTTCTTT.

The chain carries TRBV5-4 and TRBJ1-1; TRBD1 is a possible D gene (5 bases). Per germline, CDR1 SGHNT and CDR2 YYREEE (reference sequence). The CDR3 is 17 residues long. The germline V and J ends were trimmed by 7 bases and 4 bases, with 26 bases remaining between them. DNA for the CDR3: TGTGCCAGCCCAGCTTGGGGTGGGGAAGGGGTTCCCACTGAAGCTTTCTTT. This translates into CASPAWGGEGVPTEAFF.

The chain uses TRBV5-1 and TRBJ2-5; 7 nucleotides line up with TRBD2. The CDR3 is made up of 14 amino acids. Trimming took 4 bases from V and 3 from J; bases not matched to a gene: 6. Germline loops: CDR1 SGHRS, CDR2 YFSETQ. The CDR3 region is CASSPGGQEETQYF. Written as DNA, the CDR3 is TGCGCCAGCAGCCCGGGGGGTCAGGAAGAGACCCAGTACTTC. The variable domain in full, completed from reference TRBV5-1 and TRBJ2-5, reads KAGVTQTPRYLIKTRGQQVTLSCSPISGHRSVSWYQQTPGQGLQFLFEYFSETQRNKGNFPGRFSGRQFSNSRSEMNVSTLELGDSALYLCASSPGGQEETQYFGPGTRLLVL.

V and J are TRBV9 and TRBJ2-2; 9 nucleotides line up with TRBD2. Germline assignment: CDR1 SGDLS and CDR2 YYNGEE. The CDR3 contains 15 residues. V lost 5 bases to trimming and J lost 5 bases; unmatched junction nucleotides: 7. CDR3 in DNA: TGTGCCAGCAGTCCTCTGACTAGCGGTACCGGGGAGCTGTTTTTT. Its translation: CASSPLTSGTGELFF.

J is TRBJ2-3 and V is TRBV5-1; 14 bases are shared with TRBD2. The CDR3 contains 18 residues. Trimming at V came to 4 bases and at J to 0 bases, leaving 7 bases not matched to a gene. In germline, CDR1 is SGHRS, CDR2 YFSETQ. CDR3 protein: CASSRVGLAGGSTDTQYF. The CDR3 DNA is TGCGCCAGCAGCAGAGTAGGACTAGCGGGAGGAAGCACAGATACGCAGTATTTT.

The rearrangement links TRBV6-5 to TRBJ1-1; D possibly corresponds to TRBD1 (6 bases). V gave up 7 bases and J gave up 4 bases, with 16 bases separating them. The CDR3 has 14 amino acids. Germline V gene data show CDR1 as MNHEY and CDR2 as SVGAGI. Written as DNA, the CDR3 is TGTGCCAGCACCCGAGTGGGGGCCTCCACTGAAGCTTTCTTT. This encodes CASTRVGASTEAFF.

V gene TRBV11-3 combines with J gene TRBJ2-1; 7 bases line up with TRBD2. The germline gives CDR1 SGHNT, CDR2 YENEEA. This CDR3 has 14 amino acids. J was trimmed by 6 bases and V by 5 bases; bases with no gene match: 7. CDR3 coding DNA: TGTGCCAGCAGCAACGAGCGGGGAAGCAATGAGCAGTTCTTC. Translation gives CASSNERGSNEQFF.

In DNA, the CDR3 is TGTGCCACCAGTGAGCCGAGGGACAGTAACGCTGAGCAGTTCTTC. Translated: CATSEPRDSNAEQFF. The chain combines TRBV24-1 with TRBJ2-1, with 7 bases identical to TRBD1. Unmatched junction bases numbered 11, after V lost 4 bases and J lost 9 bases. This CDR3 comprises 15 residues. CDR1 is KGHDR and CDR2 is SFDVKD in the germline V gene.

This chain links TRBV2 with TRBJ2-1; 12 nucleotides match TRBD2. The J segment lost 7 bases and the V segment lost 1 base, leaving 5 bases of the junction unmatched. This CDR3 comprises 16 residues. Germline-derived CDR1 and CDR2 are SNHLY and FYNNEI. The CDR3 protein is CASSEGTSGTLNEQFF. CDR3 DNA sequence: TGTGCCAGCAGTGAAGGGACTAGCGGGACGCTAAATGAGCAGTTCTTC.

The J gene is TRBJ1-5, the V gene TRBV28; D may be TRBD1 (6 bases). The germline V gene encodes CDR1 MDHEN and CDR2 SYDVKM. Deletions cut 3 bases from V and 4 bases from J, with 13 bases between. This CDR3 has 15 residues. For the CDR3, the DNA is TGTGCCAGCAGTTTGGTGAGGGGGAGTAATCAGCCCCAGCATTTT. As protein: CASSLVRGSNQPQHF.

The genes are TRBV3-1 (or the pseudogene TRBV3-2) and TRBJ2-3, with 9 bases aligning to TRBD1. From germline, CDR1 is LGHDT and CDR2 YNNKEL (reference sequence). The CDR3 consists of 15 residues. Trimming took 1 base from V and 5 from J; bases not matched to a gene: 4. The DNA for the CDR3 is TGTGCCAGCAGCCAAGCACAGGGGGCAATAGATACGCAGTATTTT. As protein: CASSQAQGAIDTQYF.

This sequence joins TRBV2 and TRBJ2-7; 12 bases agree with TRBD2. The CDR3 totals 13 residues. From germline, CDR1 is SNHLY and CDR2 FYNNEI. V dropped 6 bases and J dropped 7; count of bases not matched to a gene: 4. The CDR3 sequence: CASRGLAGREQYF. The CDR3 DNA sequence: TGTGCCAGCAGGGGACTAGCGGGCCGGGAGCAGTACTTC.

V is TRBV7-9 and J is TRBJ2-7; 7 bases match TRBD1. The CDR3 contains 14 residues. V shed 1 base and J 5 bases; nucleotides not matched to a gene: 5. The germline gives CDR1 SEHNR, CDR2 FQNEAQ (reference sequence). The CDR3 DNA reads TGTGCCAGCAGCTTAGGGGACAGACGTCACGAGCAGTACTTC. Translation: CASSLGDRRHEQYF.

The chain carries TRBV18 and TRBJ2-2; D ambiguous. Germline V lookup: CDR1 KGHSH, CDR2 LQKENI. V was clipped by 0 bases and J by 2 bases, with 4 bases between them. The CDR3 is 14 amino acids. The CDR3 bases are TGTGCCAGCTCACCACCGCGAAACACCGGGGAGCTGTTTTTT. Encoded protein: CASSPPRNTGELFF. Looking up the rest from reference TRBV18 and TRBJ2-2 gives the full variable domain: NAGVMQNPRHLVRRRGQEARLRCSPMKGHSHVYWYRQLPEEGLKFMVYLQKENIIDESGMPKERFSAEFPKEGPSILRIQQVVRGDSAAYFCASSPPRNTGELFFGEGSRLTVL.

The chain recombines TRBV27 with TRBJ1-6, with 10 bases lining up with TRBD1. This CDR3 is 16 amino acids long. The V segment lost 0 bases and the J segment 7 bases; nucleotides outside the gene matches: 3. Per the germline V gene, CDR1 is MNHEY and CDR2 is SMNVEV (reference sequence). CDR3 coding DNA: TGTGCCAGCAGTTTATCTGGGACAGGGGTGAATTCACCCCTCCACTTT. This translates into CASSLSGTGVNSPLHF.

This chain links TRBV7-8 with TRBJ1-1; tentative D call: TRBD1 (5 bases). V gave up 1 base and J gave up 8 bases, with 17 bases separating them. Germline lookup yields CDR1 SGHVS and CDR2 FQNEAQ. CDR3 length equals 15 residues. CDR3 nucleotide sequence: TGTGCCAGCAGCTTAGGGAGGGGCGGGAGCTTCGAAGCTTTCTTT. This encodes CASSLGRGGSFEAFF. Together with reference TRBV7-8 and TRBJ1-1, the CDR3 gives the full variable domain: GAGVSQSPRYKVAKRGQDVALRCDPISGHVSLFWYQQALGQGPEFLTYFQNEAQLDKSGLPSDRFFAERPEGSVSTLKIQRTQQEDSAVYLCASSLGRGGSFEAFFGQGTRLTVV.

The rearrangement uses TRBV28 and TRBJ2-5, with 10 nucleotides matching TRBD1. From germline, CDR1 is MDHEN and CDR2 SYDVKM. CDR3 length equals 15 residues. V trimming: 7 bases; J trimming: 5 bases; junction bases outside the gene matches: 10. The CDR3 here is CASILTDRGQETQYF. In DNA, the CDR3 is TGTGCCAGCATTCTCACAGACAGGGGGCAGGAGACCCAGTACTTC.

The V and J genes are TRBV6-4 and TRBJ1-1; weak D call: TRBD1 (5 bases). This CDR3 spans 18 amino acids. CDR1 and CDR2 from the germline V gene are MRHNA and SNTAGT. The V end was cut by 2 bases, the J end by 3 bases, with 22 bases between. The CDR3 region has the DNA TGTGCCAGCAGTGACAGGGCAGGGACTTACCCCTCGGACACTGAAGCTTTCTTT. This codes for CASSDRAGTYPSDTEAFF.

V and J are TRBV5-1 and TRBJ2-7; 10 nucleotides line up with TRBD2. CDR1 and CDR2 from the germline V gene are SGHRS and YFSETQ. The CDR3 length is 17 residues. Trimming at V came to 0 bases and at J to 2 bases, leaving 8 bases not matched to a gene. Written as DNA, the CDR3 is TGCGCCAGCAGCTTGGCCCCTACTAGCGGGAAAACCTACGAGCAGTACTTC. Protein sequence: CASSLAPTSGKTYEQYF.

The rearrangement uses TRBV5-1 and TRBJ1-1, with D maybe TRBD1 (6 bases). This CDR3 contains 16 residues. The germline V gene has CDR1 SGHRS and CDR2 YFSETQ. Trimming shortened V by 2 bases and J by 0 bases, and 14 bases separated the two germline ends. CDR3 amino acids: CASSFLPRGMNTEAFF. DNA for the CDR3: TGCGCCAGCAGCTTCTTGCCCAGGGGTATGAACACTGAAGCTTTCTTT. The full variable domain, rest sourced from reference TRBV5-1 and TRBJ1-1, is KAGVTQTPRYLIKTRGQQVTLSCSPISGHRSVSWYQQTPGQGLQFLFEYFSETQRNKGNFPGRFSGRQFSNSRSEMNVSTLELGDSALYLCASSFLPRGMNTEAFFGQGTRLTVV.

The rearrangement uses TRBV7-9 and TRBJ2-5, with D unresolved. Trimming removed 6 bases from V and 5 bases from J, with 13 bases in between. The CDR3 length is 13 residues. Germline assignment: CDR1 SEHNR and CDR2 FQNEAQ (reference sequence). CDR3 loop: CASSFRPGETQYF. CDR3 sequence (DNA): TGTGCCAGCAGTTTCCGGCCCGGGGAGACCCAGTACTTC.

This chain uses TRBV27 with TRBJ2-7; D ambiguous. Germline values: CDR1 MNHEY, CDR2 SMNVEV (reference sequence). V lost 1 base and J 3 bases, leaving 10 bases between the germline ends. This CDR3 region has 14 residues. The CDR3 sequence is CASSLWAGDYEQYF. CDR3 coding DNA: TGTGCCAGCAGTTTATGGGCCGGCGACTACGAGCAGTACTTC.

This sequence joins TRBV29-1 and TRBJ1-1, with 9 bases matching TRBD1. The CDR3 sequence is 12 residues long. The junction had 4 bases not matched to a gene; V was cut back by 7 bases and J by 4 bases. From germline, CDR1 is SQVTM and CDR2 ANQGSEA. The CDR3 region has the DNA TGCAGCGGGAACAGGGGGCCCACTGAAGCTTTCTTT. Its protein product is CSGNRGPTEAFF. Using reference TRBV29-1 and TRBJ1-1 for the parts outside the CDR3, the full variable domain is SAVISQKPSRDICQRGTSLTIQCQVDSQVTMMFWYRQQPGQSLTLIATANQGSEATYESGFVIDKFPISRPNLTFSTLTVSNMSPEDSSIYLCSGNRGPTEAFFGQGTRLTVV.

The sample holds one count of this clone. The J gene is TRBJ2-7, the V gene TRBV29-1; D is perhaps TRBD2 (6 bases). Germline V lookup: CDR1 SQVTM, CDR2 ANQGSEA. The CDR3 sequence is 14 residues long. Trimming left V 7 bases short and J 6 bases short, with 22 bases between. CDR3 sequence reads: CSGPRAGTLTEQYF. The CDR3 nucleotides are TGCAGCGGCCCTAGGGCGGGGACCTTGACCGAGCAGTACTTC.

This sequence joins TRBV7-5 and TRBJ2-7; the D segment call TRBD2 is taken from the table without a DNA check. TRBV7-5 is flagged as a pseudogene. The CDR3 runs 14 residues. DNA for the CDR3: TGTGCCAGAAGCTTACCCACGAGCTCCTACGAGCAGTACTTC. Translation: CARSLPTSSYEQYF.

A note on this clone: An end of the junction does not agree with germline; a read error may underlie this. The chain recombines TRBV14 with TRBJ1-2; TRBD1 matches at 7 bases. The CDR3 spans 12 residues. CDR1 and CDR2 (germline): SGHDN, FVKESK. This CDR3 reads CASSQDTGAQDF. CDR3 DNA sequence: TGTGCCAGCAGCCAAGATACAGGGGCCCAGGACTTC.